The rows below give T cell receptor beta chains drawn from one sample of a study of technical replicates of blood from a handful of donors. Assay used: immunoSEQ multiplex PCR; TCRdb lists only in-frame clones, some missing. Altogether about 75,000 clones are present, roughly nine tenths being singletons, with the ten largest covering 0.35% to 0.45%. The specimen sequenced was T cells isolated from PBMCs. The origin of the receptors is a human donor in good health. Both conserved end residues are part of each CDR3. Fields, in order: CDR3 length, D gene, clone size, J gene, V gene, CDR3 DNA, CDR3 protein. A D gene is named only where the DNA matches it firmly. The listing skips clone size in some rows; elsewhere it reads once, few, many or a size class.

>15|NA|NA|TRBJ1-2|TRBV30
TGTGCCTGGAGTAATACGACAACCGGCTACTATGGCTACACCTTC
CAWSNTTTGYYGYTF
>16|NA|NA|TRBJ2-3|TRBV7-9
TGTGCCAGCAGCCCTCGGGTGGTAGATTATCAAGATACGCAGTATTTT
CASSPRVVDYQDTQYF
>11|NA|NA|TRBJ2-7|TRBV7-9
TGTGCCAGCAGCCCAAACTACGAGCAGTACTTC
CASSPNYEQYF
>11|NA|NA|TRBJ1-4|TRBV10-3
TGTGCCATCGGTACTAGTGAAAAACTGTTTTTT
CAIGTSEKLFF
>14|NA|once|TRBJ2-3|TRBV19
TGTGCCAGTAGGATTACAGGGAGCGCAGATACGCAGTATTTT
CASRITGSADTQYF
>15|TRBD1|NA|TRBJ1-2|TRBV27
TGTGCCAGCAGTTTTTTCGGACAGGCGAACTATGGCTACACCTTC
CASSFFGQANYGYTF
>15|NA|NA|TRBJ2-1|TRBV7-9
TGTGCCAGCAGCTTAGAGTGGGAGCGAGGGAATGAGCAGTTCTTC
CASSLEWERGNEQFF
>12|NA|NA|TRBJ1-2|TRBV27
TGTGCCAGCACAACAGGGAACTATGGCTACACCTTC
CASTTGNYGYTF
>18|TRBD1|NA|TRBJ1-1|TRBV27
TGTGCCAGCAGTTCTCAAGCCGGGACAGGGAAATTTGGCACTGAAGCTTTCTTT
CASSSQAGTGKFGTEAFF
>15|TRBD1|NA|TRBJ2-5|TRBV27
TGTGCCAGCAGTTTATTAGGACAGGTCCTGGAGACCCAGTACTTC
CASSLLGQVLETQYF
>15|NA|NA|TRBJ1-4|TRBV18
TGTGCCAGCTCACCAATAGGGGATGGTAATGAAAAACTGTTTTTT
CASSPIGDGNEKLFF
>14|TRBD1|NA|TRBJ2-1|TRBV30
TGTGCCTGGGTTGGACAGGACCCCTACAATGAGCAGTTCTTC
CAWVGQDPYNEQFF
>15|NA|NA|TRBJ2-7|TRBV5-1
TGCGCCAGCAGCTTGGCTGTCTCAGGGGCCTACGAGCAGTACTTC
CASSLAVSGAYEQYF
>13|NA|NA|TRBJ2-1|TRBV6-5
TGTGCCAGCCTTGCAGGGCCCTACAATGAGCAGTTCTTC
CASLAGPYNEQFF
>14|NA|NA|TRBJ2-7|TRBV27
TGTGCCAGTCGGATACTAGGGGGTATCTACGAGCAGTACTTC
CASRILGGIYEQYF
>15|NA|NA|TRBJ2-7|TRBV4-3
TGCGCCAGCAGCCAAGATGGTTACGGGTCCTACGAGCAGTACTTC
CASSQDGYGSYEQYF
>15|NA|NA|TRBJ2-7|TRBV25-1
TGTGCCAGCACTGCTTCCGGGGACAATTCCTACGAGCAGTACTTC
CASTASGDNSYEQYF
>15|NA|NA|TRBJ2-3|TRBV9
TGTGCCAGCAGCGTAGCTGGGGCTACCTCAGATACGCAGTATTTT
CASSVAGATSDTQYF
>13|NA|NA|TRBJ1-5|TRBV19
TGTGCCAGTAGTATAGACAGGGATCAGCCCCAGCATTTT
CASSIDRDQPQHF
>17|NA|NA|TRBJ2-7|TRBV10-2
TGCGCCAGCAGTGAGCGGGGGATCCGACACCCCGTCTACGAGCAGTACTTC
CASSERGIRHPVYEQYF
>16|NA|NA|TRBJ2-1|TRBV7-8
TGTGCCAGCAGCCCGTACCTTGAGGGGGAGGGCCAAGAGCAGTTCTTC
CASSPYLEGEGQEQFF
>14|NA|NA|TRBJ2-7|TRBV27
TGTGCCAGCAGTTTGCAGGGGCTTGTATACGAGCAGTACTTC
CASSLQGLVYEQYF
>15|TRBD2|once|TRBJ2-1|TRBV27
TGTGCCAGCAGTTTAGGCAGCGGGAGCTACAATGAGCAGTTCTTC
CASSLGSGSYNEQFF
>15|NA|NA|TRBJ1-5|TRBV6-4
TGTGCCAGCAGTGACAGAGGGTTTCGCGATAGGCCCCAGCATTTT
CASSDRGFRDRPQHF
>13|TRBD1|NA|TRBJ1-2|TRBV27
TGTGCCAGCAGTGACAGGGGCCTTTATGGCTACACCTTC
CASSDRGLYGYTF
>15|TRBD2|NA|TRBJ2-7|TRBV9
TGTGCCAGCAGCGCCCGACTAGCGGGCCCCTACGAGCAGTACTTC
CASSARLAGPYEQYF
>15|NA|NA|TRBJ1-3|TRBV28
TGTGCCAGCAGTCCATCGGGGGTGGCTGGAAACACCATATATTTT
CASSPSGVAGNTIYF
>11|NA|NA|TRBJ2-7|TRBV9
TGTGCCAGCAGCGCCCCTTACGAGCAGTACTTC
CASSAPYEQYF
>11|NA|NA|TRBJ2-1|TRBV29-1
TGCAGCGTTGAACAGGACAATGAGCAGTTCTTC
CSVEQDNEQFF
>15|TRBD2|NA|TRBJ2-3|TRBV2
TGTGCCAGCAGTGGCCAGCGGGGGAGCACAGATACGCAGTATTTT
CASSGQRGSTDTQYF
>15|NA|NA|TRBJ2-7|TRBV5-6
TGTGCCAGCAGCTTGGCCTTGAGACAGACCTACGAGCAGTACTTC
CASSLALRQTYEQYF
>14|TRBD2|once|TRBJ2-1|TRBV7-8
TGTGCCAGCAGCTACCTAGCGGGAGGGGTCGAGCAGTTCTTC
CASSYLAGGVEQFF
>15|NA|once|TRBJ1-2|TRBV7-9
TGTGCCAGCAGCTTAGCCCTACGGGGTAGATATGGCTACACCTTC
CASSLALRGRYGYTF
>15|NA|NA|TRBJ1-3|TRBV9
TGTGCCAGCAGCTTAACAGGAAGCTCTGGAAACACCATATATTTT
CASSLTGSSGNTIYF
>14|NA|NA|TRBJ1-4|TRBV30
TGTGCCTGGAGTGTAACAGCCGGGGGAGAAAAACTGTTTTTT
CAWSVTAGGEKLFF
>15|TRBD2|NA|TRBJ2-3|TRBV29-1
TGCAGCGTTTGGGATTCGGGACTAGCGGCGGATACGCAGTATTTT
CSVWDSGLAADTQYF
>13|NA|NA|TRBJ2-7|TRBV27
TGTGCCAGCAGTTACTCTGAGGAATACGAGCAGTACTTC
CASSYSEEYEQYF
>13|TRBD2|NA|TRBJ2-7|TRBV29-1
TGCAGCGCCTTAGCGGGGCCCTCCTACGAGCAGTACTTC
CSALAGPSYEQYF
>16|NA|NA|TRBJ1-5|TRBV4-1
TGCGCCAGCAGCCAAGTACCCGGGACATCTTTAAAGCCCCAGCATTTT
CASSQVPGTSLKPQHF
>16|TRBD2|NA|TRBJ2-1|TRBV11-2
TGTGCCAGCAGGAGTTACCTGGGACTATTCTACAATGAGCAGTTCTTC
CASRSYLGLFYNEQFF
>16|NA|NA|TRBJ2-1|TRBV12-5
TGTGCTAGTGGTTTGGTGGTTACTAACACCTACAATGAGCAGTTCTTC
CASGLVVTNTYNEQFF
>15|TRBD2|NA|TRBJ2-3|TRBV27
TGTGCCAGCAGACTGACTAGCGGGAGGACAGATACGCAGTATTTT
CASRLTSGRTDTQYF
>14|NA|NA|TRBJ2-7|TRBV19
TGTGCCAGTAGTTATCTAGGAGTACTCTCCGAGCAGTACTTC
CASSYLGVLSEQYF
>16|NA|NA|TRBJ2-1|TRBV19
TGTGCCAGTAGTATAGGAGTAAGGAGCTCCTACAATGAGCAGTTCTTC
CASSIGVRSSYNEQFF
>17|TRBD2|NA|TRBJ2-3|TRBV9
TGTGCCAGCAGCACGGGACTAGCGGGAAATGTAGCAGATACGCAGTATTTT
CASSTGLAGNVADTQYF